Listed here is a single T cell receptor beta chain. These data belong to a study of blood T cell repertoires in COVID-19. The V gene lost 5 bases and the J gene lost 2 bases, with 14 bases spanning the gap. The CDR3 is 15 amino acids. Germline-derived CDR1 and CDR2 are LNHDA and SQIVND (reference sequence). Only in-frame clones appear in the TCRdb table, and some are missing; sequencing was by immunoSEQ multiplex PCR. The sample holds around 190,000 clones, more than 80% seen once. The sample consisted of PBMCs or T cells enriched from blood (not recorded which). The receptor was isolated from a middle-aged man who had recovered from COVID-19. The chain recombines TRBV19 with TRBJ2-3; D possibly corresponds to TRBD2 (7 bases). The CDR3: CASSEAGATTDTQYF. The CDR3 DNA follows: TGTGCCAGTAGTGAGGCGGGGGCGACCACAGATACGCAGTATTTT.